Here is one T cell receptor beta chain with its context. Its antigen is unidentified. The germline gives CDR1 SGDLS, CDR2 YYNGEE. This CDR3 contains 15 residues. Trimming removed 4 bases from V and 0 bases from J, with 10 bases in between. The data derive from a study of blood T cells in healthy people across ages. Study-wide points: Considered underestimates were the diversity estimates obtained from one million T cells.

A second PCR, run for about 6 to 11 cycles, used a sample-barcoded 5' primer plus a J-beta primer mix. MiXCR, applied by TCRdb to the 5' RACE reads, yields one record per CDR3 protein. The table records approximately 900,000 distinct CDR3 sequences, almost 30% of them present only once. This same sample was also part of a study on T cells of mothers and their children. This second study says: Maternal samples each gave over 8 million TCR beta CDR3 reads, and child samples 3 million to 3.5 million each.

This sequence joins TRBV9 and TRBJ1-4; D ambiguous. This TCR was sampled from a woman in her forties in good health. The sample was blood. The CDR3 DNA follows: TGTGCCAGCAGCCCATCAGTGTCAACTAATGAAAAACTGTTTTTT. Protein: CASSPSVSTNEKLFF.